These 3 T cell receptor beta chains share one sample of origin, sequenced in a study of beta chain features in type 1 diabetes. The whole isolated RNA underwent reverse transcription, so sequencing captured expressed TCRB transcripts. Repertoires were generated with immunoSEQ multiplex PCR, while TCRdb's copy carries only in-frame clones and drops some. The sample yields about 130,000 clones, around a tenth seen once. The sample taken for sequencing was central memory CD4+ T cells from blood. The receptors derive from a man aged 18 to 30 in good health.

The chain uses TRBV4-3 and TRBJ1-4, with a possible D match to TRBD1 (5 bases). The germline V gene has CDR1 LGHNA and CDR2 YSLEER. V was shortened by 1 base and J by 8 bases, with 20 bases between the two germline ends. The CDR3 contains 17 residues. CDR3 sequence: CASSQAVLWAGREKLFF. CDR3 sequence (DNA): TGCGCCAGCAGCCAAGCGGTTCTTTGGGCAGGGAGGGAAAAACTGTTTTTT.

The CDR3 bases are TGTGCCAGCAGCTCGGGACAGGGGGCGGGTGATACGCAGTATTTT. This gives the protein CASSSGQGAGDTQYF. This chain uses TRBV7-9 with TRBJ2-3, with 12 bases identical to TRBD1. J lost 6 bases, V lost 4 bases, and 5 bases had no gene match. Germline V CDR1 and CDR2: SEHNR, FQNEAQ (reference sequence). The CDR3 is 15 amino acids.

This clone was recorded many times. The genes are TRBV9 and TRBJ2-5; a weak D match, TRBD1 (6 bases). The V and J ends lost 6 bases and 1 base respectively, with 19 bases between them. Germline CDR1 SGDLS, CDR2 YYNGEE. This CDR3 is built from 16 residues. CDR3 in DNA: TGTGCCAGCACTACAGGGATCGGCTTGGGCCAAGAGACCCAGTACTTC. Its translation: CASTTGIGLGQETQYF.